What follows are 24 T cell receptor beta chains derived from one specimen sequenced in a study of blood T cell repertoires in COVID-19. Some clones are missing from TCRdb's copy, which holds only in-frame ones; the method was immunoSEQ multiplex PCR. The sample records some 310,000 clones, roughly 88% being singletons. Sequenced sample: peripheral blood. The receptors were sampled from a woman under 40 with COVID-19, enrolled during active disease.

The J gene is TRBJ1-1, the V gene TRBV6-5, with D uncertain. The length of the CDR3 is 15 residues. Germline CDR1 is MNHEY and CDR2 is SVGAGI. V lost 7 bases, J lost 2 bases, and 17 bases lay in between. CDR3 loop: CASIGRRTGNTEAFF. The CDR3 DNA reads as TGTGCCAGCATTGGGAGGCGGACGGGAAACACTGAAGCTTTCTTT.

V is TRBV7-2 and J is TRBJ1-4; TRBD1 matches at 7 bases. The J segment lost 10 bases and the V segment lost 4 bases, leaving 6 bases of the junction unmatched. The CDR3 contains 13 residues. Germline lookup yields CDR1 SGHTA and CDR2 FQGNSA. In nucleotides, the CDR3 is TGTGCCAGCAGCTCTGGGACAGCCCGAAAACTGTTTTTT. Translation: CASSSGTARKLFF.

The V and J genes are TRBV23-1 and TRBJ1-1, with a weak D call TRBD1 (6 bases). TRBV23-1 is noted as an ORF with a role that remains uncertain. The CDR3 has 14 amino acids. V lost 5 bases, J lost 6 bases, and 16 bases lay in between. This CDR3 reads CASSSGVVSSEAFF. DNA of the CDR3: TGCGCCAGCAGTTCAGGGGTGGTTTCGTCTGAAGCTTTCTTT.

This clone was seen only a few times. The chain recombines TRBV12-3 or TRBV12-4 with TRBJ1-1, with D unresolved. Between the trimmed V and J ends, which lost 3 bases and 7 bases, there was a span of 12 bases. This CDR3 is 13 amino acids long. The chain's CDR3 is CASSFGWALEAFF. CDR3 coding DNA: TGTGCCAGCAGTTTTGGATGGGCCCTTGAAGCTTTCTTT.

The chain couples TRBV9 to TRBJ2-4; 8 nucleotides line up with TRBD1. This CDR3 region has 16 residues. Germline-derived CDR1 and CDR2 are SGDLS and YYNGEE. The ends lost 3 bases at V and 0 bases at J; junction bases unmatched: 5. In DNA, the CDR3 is TGTGCCAGCAGCGAGGGACAGGCGATAGCCAAAAACATTCAGTACTTC. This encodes CASSEGQAIAKNIQYF.

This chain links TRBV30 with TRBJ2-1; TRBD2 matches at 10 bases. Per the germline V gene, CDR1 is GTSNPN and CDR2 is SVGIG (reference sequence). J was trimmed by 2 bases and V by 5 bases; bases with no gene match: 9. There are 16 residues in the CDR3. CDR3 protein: CAWRRTGTSAYNEQFF. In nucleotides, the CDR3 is TGTGCCTGGCGACGAACCGGGACTAGCGCCTACAATGAGCAGTTCTTC.

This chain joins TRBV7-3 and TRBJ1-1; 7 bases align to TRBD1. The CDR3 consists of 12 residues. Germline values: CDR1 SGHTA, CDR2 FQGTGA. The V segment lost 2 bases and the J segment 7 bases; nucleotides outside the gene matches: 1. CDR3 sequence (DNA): TGTGCCAGCAGCTTACAGGGGGTTGAAGCTTTCTTT. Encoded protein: CASSLQGVEAFF.

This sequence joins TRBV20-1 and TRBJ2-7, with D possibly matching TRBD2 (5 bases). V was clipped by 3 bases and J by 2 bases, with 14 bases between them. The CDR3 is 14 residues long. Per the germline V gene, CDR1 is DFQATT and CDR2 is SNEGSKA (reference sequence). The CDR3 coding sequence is TGCAGTGCTAGTCGTCCGGGAATAACCTACGAGCAGTACTTC. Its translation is CSASRPGITYEQYF.

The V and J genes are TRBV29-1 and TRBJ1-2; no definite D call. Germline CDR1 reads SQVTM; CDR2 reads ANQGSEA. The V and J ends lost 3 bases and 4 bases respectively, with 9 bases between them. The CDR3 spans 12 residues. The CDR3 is CSVDILFYGYTF. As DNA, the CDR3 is TGCAGCGTTGATATCCTATTCTATGGCTACACCTTC.

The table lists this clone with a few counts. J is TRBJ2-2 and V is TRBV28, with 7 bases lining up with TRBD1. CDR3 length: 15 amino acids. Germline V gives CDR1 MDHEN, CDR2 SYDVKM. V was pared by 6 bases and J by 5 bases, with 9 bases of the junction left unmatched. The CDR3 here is CASSRRQGRTGELFF. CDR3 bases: TGTGCCAGCAGCCGGCGACAGGGTAGGACCGGGGAGCTGTTTTTT. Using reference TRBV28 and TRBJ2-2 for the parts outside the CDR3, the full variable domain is DVKVTQSSRYLVKRTGEKVFLECVQDMDHENMFWYRQDPGLGLRLIYFSYDVKMKEKGDIPEGYSVSREKKERFSLILESASTNQTSMYLCASSRRQGRTGELFFGEGSRLTVL.

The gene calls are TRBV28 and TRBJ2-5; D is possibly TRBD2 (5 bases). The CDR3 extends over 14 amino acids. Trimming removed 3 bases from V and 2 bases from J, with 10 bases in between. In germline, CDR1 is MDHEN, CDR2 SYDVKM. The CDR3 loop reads CASSLLDWQETQYF. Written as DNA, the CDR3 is TGTGCCAGCAGTTTGCTGGACTGGCAAGAGACCCAGTACTTC.

CDR3 region: CASGGRVYNSPLHF. The CDR3 coding sequence is TGTGCCAGCGGAGGACGCGTCTATAATTCACCCCTCCACTTT. The chain uses TRBV6-5 and TRBJ1-6; D is undetermined. The ends were cut back, 8 bases at V and 3 bases at J, with 11 bases in the middle. The CDR3 extends over 14 amino acids. Germline V gene sequence: CDR1 MNHEY, CDR2 SVGAGI.

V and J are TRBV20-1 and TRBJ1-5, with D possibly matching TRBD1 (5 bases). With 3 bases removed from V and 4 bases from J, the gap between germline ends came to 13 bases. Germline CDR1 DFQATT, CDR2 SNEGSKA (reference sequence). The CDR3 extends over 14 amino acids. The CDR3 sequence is CSASSFRENQPQHF. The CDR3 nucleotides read TGCAGTGCTAGTAGTTTCAGGGAAAATCAGCCCCAGCATTTT.

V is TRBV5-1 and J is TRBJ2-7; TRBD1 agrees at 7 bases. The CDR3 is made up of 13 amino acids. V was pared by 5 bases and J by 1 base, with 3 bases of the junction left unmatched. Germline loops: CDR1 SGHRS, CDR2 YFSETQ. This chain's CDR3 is CASRGTASYEQYF. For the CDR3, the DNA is TGCGCCAGCAGGGGGACAGCTTCCTACGAGCAGTACTTC. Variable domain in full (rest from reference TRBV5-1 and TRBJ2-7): KAGVTQTPRYLIKTRGQQVTLSCSPISGHRSVSWYQQTPGQGLQFLFEYFSETQRNKGNFPGRFSGRQFSNSRSEMNVSTLELGDSALYLCASRGTASYEQYFGPGTRLTVT.

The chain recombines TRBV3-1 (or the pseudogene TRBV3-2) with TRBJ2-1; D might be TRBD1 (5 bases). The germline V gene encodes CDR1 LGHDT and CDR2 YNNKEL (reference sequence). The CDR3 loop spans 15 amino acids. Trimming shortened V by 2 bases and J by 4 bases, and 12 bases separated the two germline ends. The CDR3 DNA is TGTGCCAGCAGCCAACGACAGCTAATTTACAATGAGCAGTTCTTC. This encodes CASSQRQLIYNEQFF.

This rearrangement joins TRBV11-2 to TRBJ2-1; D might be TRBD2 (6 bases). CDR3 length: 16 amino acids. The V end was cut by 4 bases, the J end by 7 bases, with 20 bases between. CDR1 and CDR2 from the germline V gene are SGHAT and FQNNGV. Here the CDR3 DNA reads TGTGCCAGCAGCTCGACGTGGGACTCCGGGTATAATGAGCAGTTCTTC. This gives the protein CASSSTWDSGYNEQFF.

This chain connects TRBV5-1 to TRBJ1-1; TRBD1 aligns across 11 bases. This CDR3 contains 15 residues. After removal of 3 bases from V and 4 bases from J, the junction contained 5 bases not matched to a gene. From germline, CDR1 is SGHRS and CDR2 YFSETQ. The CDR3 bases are TGCGCCAGCAGCTCGGACAGGGGGCTTGTCACTGAAGCTTTCTTT. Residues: CASSSDRGLVTEAFF.

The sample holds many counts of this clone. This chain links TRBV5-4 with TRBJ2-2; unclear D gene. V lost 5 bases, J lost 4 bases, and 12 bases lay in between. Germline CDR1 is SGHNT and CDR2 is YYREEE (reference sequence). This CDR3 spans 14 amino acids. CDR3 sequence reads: CASSYLLGTGELFF. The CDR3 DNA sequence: TGTGCCAGCAGTTATCTCCTAGGCACCGGGGAGCTGTTTTTT. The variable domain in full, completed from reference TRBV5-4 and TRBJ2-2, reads ETGVTQSPTHLIKTRGQQVTLRCSSQSGHNTVSWYQQALGQGPQFIFQYYREEENGRGNFPPRFSGLQFPNYSSELNVNALELDDSALYLCASSYLLGTGELFFGEGSRLTVL.

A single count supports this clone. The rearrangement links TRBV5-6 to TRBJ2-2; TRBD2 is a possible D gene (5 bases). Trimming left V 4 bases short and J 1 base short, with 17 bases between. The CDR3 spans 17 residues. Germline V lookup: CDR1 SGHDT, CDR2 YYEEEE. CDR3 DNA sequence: TGTGCCAGCAGCCCGGTGGTGGGGAGCCTGAACACCGGGGAGCTGTTTTTT. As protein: CASSPVVGSLNTGELFF.

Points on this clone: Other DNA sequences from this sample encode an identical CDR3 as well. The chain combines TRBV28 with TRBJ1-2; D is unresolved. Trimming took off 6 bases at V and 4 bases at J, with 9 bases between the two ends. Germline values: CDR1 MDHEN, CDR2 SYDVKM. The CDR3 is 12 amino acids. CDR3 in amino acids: CASRGVGYGYTF. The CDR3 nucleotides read TGTGCCAGCAGAGGAGTTGGCTATGGCTACACCTTC.

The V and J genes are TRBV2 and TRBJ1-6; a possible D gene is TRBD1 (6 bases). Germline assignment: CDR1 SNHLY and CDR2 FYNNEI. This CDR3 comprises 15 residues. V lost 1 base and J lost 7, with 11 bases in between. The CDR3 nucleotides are TGTGCCAGCAGTGAAGAGGCAGGGGCCAATTCACCCCTCCACTTT. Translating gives CASSEEAGANSPLHF.

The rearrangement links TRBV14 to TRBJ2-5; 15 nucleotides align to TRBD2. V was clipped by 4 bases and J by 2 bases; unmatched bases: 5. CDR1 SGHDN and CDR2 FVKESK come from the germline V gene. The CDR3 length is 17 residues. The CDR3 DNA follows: TGTGCCAGCAGCCCTCGGACTAGCGGGAGGGGGCAAGAGACCCAGTACTTC. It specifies CASSPRTSGRGQETQYF. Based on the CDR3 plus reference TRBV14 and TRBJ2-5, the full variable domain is EAGVTQFPSHSVIEKGQTVTLRCDPISGHDNLYWYRRVMGKEIKFLLHFVKESKQDESGMPNNRFLAERTGGTYSTLKVQPAELEDSGVYFCASSPRTSGRGQETQYFGPGTRLLVL.

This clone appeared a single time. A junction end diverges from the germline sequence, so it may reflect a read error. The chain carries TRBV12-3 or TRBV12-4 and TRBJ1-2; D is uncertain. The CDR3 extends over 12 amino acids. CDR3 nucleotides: TGTGCCAGCAGTTCCTACCCGGACTCCCGCGCTTTC. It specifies CASSSYPDSRAF.

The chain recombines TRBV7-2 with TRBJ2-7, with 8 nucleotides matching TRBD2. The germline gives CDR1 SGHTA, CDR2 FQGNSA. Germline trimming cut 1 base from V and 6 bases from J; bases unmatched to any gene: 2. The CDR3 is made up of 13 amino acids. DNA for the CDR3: TGTGCCAGCAGCTTAGGAGCGGGAGCCGAGCAGTACTTC. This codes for CASSLGAGAEQYF.